This is a list of T cell receptor beta chains from one sample in a study of vaccination effects on CD4 cells after COVID-19. Produced via immunoSEQ multiplex PCR; TCRdb's table is partial and in-frame only. Counted here are about 41,000 clones, around three quarters occurring once; the ten biggest clones make up 2.5% to 3.5%. These TCRs are of unknown antigen specificity. Sequenced here: CD4+ T cells from PBMCs cultured with HCoV-NL63 spike peptides, sampled before COVID-19 vaccination. The receptors were gathered from a human donor who received a COVID-19 vaccine. CDR3s include the opening cysteine and the closing phenylalanine or tryptophan. Each record gives: D gene, J gene, V gene, clone size, CDR3 protein, CDR3 DNA. D genes are given only for firm matches. Size values are once, few and many counts, or a class for expanded clones, and some rows have none.

D: -
J: TRBJ2-4
V: TRBV19
size: few
CDR3: CASSTGRTGDIQYF
DNA: TGTGCCAGTAGTACCGGACGAACTGGGGACATTCAGTACTTC

D: -
J: TRBJ2-2
V: TRBV2
size: few
CDR3: CASNRENTGELFF
DNA: TGTGCCAGCAACAGGGAGAACACCGGGGAGCTGTTTTTT

D: TRBD2
J: TRBJ2-5
V: TRBV28
size: -
CDR3: CASSPRISGGETQYF
DNA: TGTGCCAGCAGTCCGAGGATTAGCGGGGGAGAGACCCAGTACTTC

D: -
J: TRBJ2-1
V: TRBV24-1
size: -
CDR3: CATSDSAGAGNEQFF
DNA: TGTGCCACCAGTGATTCAGCGGGCGCGGGGAATGAGCAGTTCTTC

D: TRBD1
J: TRBJ1-1
V: TRBV19
size: -
CDR3: CASSDNRGPSMNTEAFF
DNA: TGTGCCAGTAGTGATAACAGGGGGCCCTCGATGAACACTGAAGCTTTCTTT

D: TRBD1
J: TRBJ2-5
V: TRBV19
size: -
CDR3: CASSERQGLGTQYF
DNA: TGTGCCAGTAGTGAGAGACAGGGTCTGGGGACCCAGTACTTC

D: TRBD2
J: TRBJ2-3
V: TRBV7-3
size: -
CDR3: CASSLWGEGTDTQYF
DNA: TGTGCCAGCAGCTTATGGGGGGAGGGTACAGATACGCAGTATTTT

D: TRBD2
J: TRBJ2-2
V: TRBV19
size: -
CDR3: CASSIKAGGAGTGELFF
DNA: TGTGCCAGTAGTATCAAGGCGGGGGGCGCGGGGACCGGGGAGCTGTTTTTT

D: -
J: TRBJ1-1
V: TRBV5-6
size: -
CDR3: CASSLGTGSTEAFF
DNA: TGTGCCAGCAGCTTGGGGACGGGGAGCACTGAAGCTTTCTTT

D: -
J: TRBJ2-6
V: TRBV7-6
size: -
CDR3: CASSLELPAGANVLTF
DNA: TGTGCCAGCAGCTTAGAACTCCCGGCTGGGGCCAACGTCCTGACTTTC

D: -
J: TRBJ1-1
V: TRBV24-1
size: once
CDR3: CATSDSRTASNTEAFF
DNA: TGTGCCACCAGTGATTCCAGGACTGCTAGTAACACTGAAGCTTTCTTT

D: -
J: TRBJ1-3
V: TRBV28
size: -
CDR3: CASSFSLFGNTIYF
DNA: TGTGCCAGCAGTTTTTCACTCTTTGGAAACACCATATATTTT

D: -
J: TRBJ2-5
V: TRBV7-2
size: -
CDR3: CASSLVGAAGETQYF
DNA: TGTGCCAGCAGCTTAGTCGGGGCCGCAGGAGAGACCCAGTACTTC

D: -
J: TRBJ2-3
V: TRBV5-6
size: few
CDR3: CASSLGGTEPGDTDTQYF
DNA: TGTGCCAGCAGCTTGGGAGGGACCGAACCGGGAGACACAGATACGCAGTATTTT

D: -
J: TRBJ2-1
V: TRBV24-1
size: -
CDR3: CATSDRQASSYNEQFF
DNA: TGTGCCACCAGTGACCGGCAGGCCAGCTCCTACAATGAGCAGTTCTTC

D: -
J: TRBJ1-1
V: TRBV20-1
size: once
CDR3: CSASNSQLMNTEAFF
DNA: TGCAGTGCTAGTAATAGCCAGCTTATGAACACTGAAGCTTTCTTT

D: -
J: TRBJ2-2
V: TRBV19
size: -
CDR3: CASSRASVTGELFF
DNA: TGTGCCAGTAGCAGAGCCTCGGTCACCGGGGAGCTGTTTTTT

D: -
J: TRBJ1-5
V: TRBV2
size: -
CDR3: CASSARTANQPQHF
DNA: TGTGCCAGCAGCGCTAGGACAGCAAATCAGCCCCAGCATTTT

D: TRBD1
J: TRBJ2-5
V: TRBV5-1
size: -
CDR3: CASSLVAGGWETQYF
DNA: TGCGCCAGCAGCTTGGTCGCAGGGGGCTGGGAGACCCAGTACTTC

D: -
J: TRBJ1-3
V: TRBV4-1
size: -
CDR3: CASSQDRGNSGNTIYF
DNA: TGCGCCAGCAGCCAAGACAGGGGAAATTCTGGAAACACCATATATTTT

D: TRBD2
J: TRBJ2-3
V: TRBV24-1
size: -
CDR3: CATSVALAGPTDTQYF
DNA: TGTGCCACCAGTGTAGCCCTAGCGGGGCCTACTGATACGCAGTATTTT

D: -
J: TRBJ2-5
V: TRBV4-3
size: -
CDR3: CASSQERGRATQYF
DNA: TGCGCCAGCAGCCAAGAACGGGGTCGCGCGACCCAGTACTTC

D: -
J: TRBJ1-1
V: TRBV5-1
size: -
CDR3: CASSLWEGVSEAFF
DNA: TGCGCCAGCAGCTTGTGGGAGGGGGTATCTGAAGCTTTCTTT

D: -
J: TRBJ2-1
V: TRBV6-6
size: -
CDR3: CASSGKLEQFF
DNA: TGTGCCAGCAGCGGGAAGCTTGAGCAGTTCTTC

D: -
J: TRBJ1-2
V: TRBV18
size: -
CDR3: CASSPLGPHGYTF
DNA: TGTGCCAGCTCACCACTGGGCCCCCATGGCTACACCTTC

D: -
J: TRBJ2-3
V: TRBV24-1
size: -
CDR3: CATSDTTSTDTQYF
DNA: TGTGCCACCAGTGATACAACTAGCACAGATACGCAGTATTTT

D: -
J: TRBJ2-1
V: TRBV5-1
size: -
CDR3: CASSLTRTEQFF
DNA: TGCGCCAGCAGCTTGACTCGTACTGAGCAGTTCTTC

D: TRBD1
J: TRBJ1-1
V: TRBV19
size: -
CDR3: CASSSRDRNTEAFF
DNA: TGTGCCAGTAGTAGCCGGGACAGGAACACTGAAGCTTTCTTT

D: TRBD2
J: TRBJ2-3
V: TRBV5-1
size: -
CDR3: CASSLIERGGSDTQYF
DNA: TGCGCCAGCAGCTTGATCGAGCGGGGGGGCTCCGATACGCAGTATTTT

D: -
J: TRBJ2-3
V: TRBV7-3
size: few
CDR3: CASSLRPTDTQYF
DNA: TGTGCCAGCAGCTTAAGACCCACAGATACGCAGTATTTT

D: -
J: TRBJ2-1
V: TRBV5-1
size: -
CDR3: CASRVPLPSDEQFF
DNA: TGCGCCAGCAGAGTTCCGCTTCCGAGCGATGAGCAGTTCTTC

D: TRBD1
J: TRBJ1-5
V: TRBV19
size: -
CDR3: CASSSTGAYSNQPQHF
DNA: TGTGCCAGTAGCTCCACAGGGGCATATAGCAATCAGCCCCAGCATTTT